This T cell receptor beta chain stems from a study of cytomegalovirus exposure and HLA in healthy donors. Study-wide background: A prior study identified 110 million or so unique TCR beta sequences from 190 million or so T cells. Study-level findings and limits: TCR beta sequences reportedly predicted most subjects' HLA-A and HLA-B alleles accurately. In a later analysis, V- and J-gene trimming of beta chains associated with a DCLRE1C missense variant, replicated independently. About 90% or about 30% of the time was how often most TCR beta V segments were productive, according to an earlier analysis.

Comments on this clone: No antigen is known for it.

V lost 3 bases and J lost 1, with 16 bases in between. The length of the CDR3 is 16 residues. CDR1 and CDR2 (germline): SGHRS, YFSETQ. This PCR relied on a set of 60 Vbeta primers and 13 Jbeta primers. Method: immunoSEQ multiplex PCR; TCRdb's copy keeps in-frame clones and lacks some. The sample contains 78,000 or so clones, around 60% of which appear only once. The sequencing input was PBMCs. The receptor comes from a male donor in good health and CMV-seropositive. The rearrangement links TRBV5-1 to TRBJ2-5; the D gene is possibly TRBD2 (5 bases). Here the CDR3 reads CASSSTAGGFQETQYF. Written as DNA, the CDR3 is TGCGCCAGCAGCTCCACGGCAGGAGGATTCCAAGAGACCCAGTACTTC. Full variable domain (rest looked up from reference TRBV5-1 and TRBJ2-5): KAGVTQTPRYLIKTRGQQVTLSCSPISGHRSVSWYQQTPGQGLQFLFEYFSETQRNKGNFPGRFSGRQFSNSRSEMNVSTLELGDSALYLCASSSTAGGFQETQYFGPGTRLLVL.